The 16 T cell receptor beta chains presented below share a single source sample, sequenced in a study of blood T cell repertoires in COVID-19. Assay used: immunoSEQ multiplex PCR; TCRdb lists only in-frame clones, some missing. The sample carries about 280,000 clones, 75% to 90% recorded once. Sequencing was carried out using peripheral blood. These receptors came from a woman aged 25 to 39 with active or convalescent COVID-19.

This chain uses TRBV5-4 with TRBJ2-5; 12 bases line up with TRBD2. The germline CDR1 and CDR2 sequences are SGHNT and YYREEE (reference sequence). The CDR3 spans 17 residues. V lost 0 bases to trimming and J lost 5 bases; unmatched junction nucleotides: 8. CDR3 in amino acids: CASSLGASGGAGETQYF. CDR3 sequence (DNA): TGTGCCAGCAGCTTGGGTGCTAGCGGGGGGGCCGGGGAGACCCAGTACTTC.

The chain combines TRBV30 with TRBJ2-5; 12 bases are a match to TRBD1. Germline CDR1 and CDR2: GTSNPN and SVGIG (reference sequence). V shed 5 bases and J 7 bases; nucleotides not matched to a gene: 17. This CDR3 has 17 amino acids. The DNA of the CDR3 is TGTGCCTGGCTTCAGTCCCGGGACAGGGGGCCGGATGGGACCCAGTACTTC. Translated, it gives CAWLQSRDRGPDGTQYF.

CDR3 protein: CASSRDRGGEQYF. CDR3 nucleotide sequence: TGTGCCAGCAGCCGGGACAGGGGGGGTGAGCAGTACTTC. The J gene is TRBJ2-7, the V gene TRBV14; TRBD1 matches 11 bases. The J segment lost 7 bases and the V segment lost 4 bases, leaving 3 bases of the junction unmatched. The CDR3 spans 13 residues. Germline V lookup: CDR1 SGHDN, CDR2 FVKESK.

This clone came up a few times. The CDR3 coding sequence is TGTGCCAGCAGTTCTAGGGGCTACGGCGAAGCTTTCTTT. Translating gives CASSSRGYGEAFF. The chain employs TRBV12-3 or TRBV12-4 and TRBJ1-1, with D tentatively TRBD1 (5 bases). The V end was cut by 4 bases, the J end by 8 bases, with 14 bases between. CDR3 length: 13 amino acids.

The V and J genes are TRBV7-2 and TRBJ1-4, with D perhaps matching TRBD1 (6 bases). Between the trimmed V and J ends, which lost 2 bases and 8 bases, there was a span of 15 bases. The germline V gene has CDR1 SGHTA and CDR2 FQGNSA. The CDR3 is 15 amino acids. CDR3 nucleotides: TGTGCCAGCAGCTTAAAATGGGGGCTGGGCGAAAAACTGTTTTTT. Its protein is CASSLKWGLGEKLFF.

This clone appeared a single time. At one of its ends the junction is not consistent with the germline gene, which may arise from a read error. V gene TRBV20-1 combines with J gene TRBJ1-6; 7 nucleotides agree with TRBD1. Germline V gives CDR1 DFQATT, CDR2 SNEGSKA (reference sequence). The CDR3 covers 10 residues. The CDR3 loop reads CSARGEAPRF. CDR3 in DNA: TGCAGTGCCAGGGGGGAGGCCCCCCGCTTT.

The chain has TRBV30 and TRBJ1-5, with TRBD1 as a possible D gene (5 bases). This CDR3 has 16 residues. Germline V lookup: CDR1 GTSNPN, CDR2 SVGIG (reference sequence). The V end lost 2 bases, the J end lost 0 bases, and 14 bases lay between the germline ends. CDR3 residues: CAWSYGGGYSNQPQHF. The CDR3 DNA sequence: TGTGCCTGGAGTTACGGGGGGGGATATAGCAATCAGCCCCAGCATTTT.

V and J are TRBV29-1 and TRBJ2-2; 9 nucleotides match TRBD1. J gave up 4 bases and V 7 bases, and 7 bases lay outside the gene matches. CDR1 and CDR2 from the germline V gene are SQVTM and ANQGSEA. The length of the CDR3 is 14 residues. The CDR3 DNA reads as TGCAGCGCCACCGGGACAGGGAGCACCGGGGAGCTGTTTTTT. Translated: CSATGTGSTGELFF.

The rearrangement uses TRBV28 and TRBJ2-3; the match to TRBD2 covers 10 bases. The CDR3 is 16 amino acids. The germline V gene has CDR1 MDHEN and CDR2 SYDVKM. Unmatched junction bases numbered 7, after V lost 5 bases and J lost 2 bases. The CDR3 protein is CASSLGLAEPTDTQYF. CDR3 bases: TGTGCCAGCAGTCTTGGACTAGCGGAACCCACAGATACGCAGTATTTT.

The rearrangement joins TRBV9 to TRBJ2-3; the match to TRBD2 covers 11 bases. The length of the CDR3 is 16 residues. Unmatched junction bases numbered 2, after V lost 0 bases and J lost 2 bases. CDR1 is SGDLS, CDR2 YYNGEE, per germline. Here the CDR3 reads CASSVEGLADTDTQYF. The CDR3 coding sequence is TGTGCCAGCAGCGTAGAGGGACTAGCGGACACAGATACGCAGTATTTT.

The chain couples TRBV19 to TRBJ1-3; D may be TRBD1 (5 bases). The V end was cut by 7 bases, the J end by 2 bases, with 18 bases between. This CDR3 has 16 residues. The V gene's germline CDR1 is LNHDA and CDR2 SQIVND (reference sequence). The CDR3: CASTSLGAGTGNTIYF. The CDR3 nucleotides are TGTGCCAGTACCTCATTAGGGGCAGGGACTGGAAACACCATATATTTT.

The chain links TRBV9 to TRBJ2-1; 7 nucleotides line up with TRBD1. Germline V gene sequence: CDR1 SGDLS, CDR2 YYNGEE. The junction had 9 bases not matched to a gene; V was cut back by 4 bases and J by 5 bases. This CDR3 is built from 15 residues. The CDR3 nucleotides read TGTGCCAGCAGCTCGACAGGGATTGCACACAATGAGCAGTTCTTC. Amino acid sequence: CASSSTGIAHNEQFF.

This CDR3 is CASSLAAGPQWRTQYF. In DNA form, the CDR3 reads TGTGCCAGCAGCTTAGCGGCGGGACCACAATGGCGGACCCAGTACTTC. The rearrangement links TRBV7-2 to TRBJ2-5, with D possibly TRBD2 on 6 matching bases. CDR1 and CDR2 from the germline V gene are SGHTA and FQGNSA. The CDR3 consists of 16 residues. The germline V and J ends were trimmed by 0 bases and 7 bases, with 18 bases remaining between them.

DNA for the CDR3: TGCGCCAGCGGCTCGGGGGGGACTAGCCCGAAAGAGACCCAGTACTTC. Protein product: CASGSGGTSPKETQYF. V gene TRBV5-1 combines with J gene TRBJ2-5; 9 nucleotides line up with TRBD2. CDR1 is SGHRS and CDR2 is YFSETQ in the germline V gene. J was trimmed by 3 bases and V by 7 bases; bases with no gene match: 13. The CDR3 loop spans 16 amino acids. The entire variable domain, with the rest obtained from reference TRBV5-1 and TRBJ2-5, is as follows: KAGVTQTPRYLIKTRGQQVTLSCSPISGHRSVSWYQQTPGQGLQFLFEYFSETQRNKGNFPGRFSGRQFSNSRSEMNVSTLELGDSALYLCASGSGGTSPKETQYFGPGTRLLVL.

V is TRBV5-4 and J is TRBJ2-1; 12 bases are a match to TRBD2. CDR3 length: 15 amino acids. CDR1 is SGHNT, CDR2 YYREEE, per germline (reference sequence). Germline trimming cut 4 bases from V and 7 bases from J; bases unmatched to any gene: 6. CDR3: CASSTGLAGRNEQFF. In nucleotides, the CDR3 is TGTGCCAGCAGCACCGGACTAGCGGGGAGAAATGAGCAGTTCTTC.

This clone was seen repeatedly, ten times or more. This chain uses TRBV2 with TRBJ2-7, with 8 bases matching TRBD2. CDR3 length: 14 residues. The V gene end was trimmed by 7 bases and the J gene end by 7 bases; junction bases not matched to a gene: 12. Germline CDR1 SNHLY, CDR2 FYNNEI. The CDR3 reads CASTRGGVPLEQYF. The CDR3 nucleotides are TGTGCCAGCACCCGGGGGGGAGTCCCTTTGGAGCAGTACTTC.